This T cell receptor beta chain was found in a study of tumour-infiltrating T cells in Burkitt lymphoma. The repertoire was sequenced with immunoSEQ multiplex PCR; TCRdb's copy has only in-frame clones and lacks some. The top ten hold around 14% of the sample, which has about 1,400 clones, over 85% seen once. The sample comprised tumor tissue. This TCR was recovered from a human donor with diffuse large B-cell lymphoma.

CDR3 residues: CASRADTNQPQHF. The CDR3 bases are TGTGCCAGCAGAGCCGACACAAATCAGCCCCAGCATTTT. The chain uses TRBV9 and TRBJ1-5, with D unclear. Deletions cut 5 bases from V and 4 bases from J, with 10 bases between. The CDR3 consists of 13 residues. Germline V gene lookup returns CDR1 SGDLS and CDR2 YYNGEE.